The 10 T cell receptor beta chains below all came from one sample that was sequenced in a study of cytomegalovirus exposure and HLA in healthy donors. The PCR employed 60 Vbeta primers together with 13 Jbeta primers. Assay used: immunoSEQ multiplex PCR; TCRdb lists only in-frame clones, some missing. The sample includes roughly 100,000 clones. The sequencing input was PBMCs. Receptors were obtained from a man aged 40-49 years in good health and CMV-seronegative.

The CDR3: CASSADYGYTF. The CDR3 DNA is TGTGCCAGCAGCGCAGACTATGGCTACACCTTC. The V and J genes are TRBV9 and TRBJ1-2; D is undetermined. Trimming removed 3 bases at V and 3 bases at J, with 3 bases between. Per germline, CDR1 SGDLS and CDR2 YYNGEE. The CDR3 is 11 amino acids.

The chain is built from TRBV4-2 and TRBJ2-1; 7 bases line up with TRBD2. Germline values: CDR1 LGHNA, CDR2 YNFKEQ. CDR3 length: 15 amino acids. V shed 0 bases, J shed 5 bases, and the junction held 4 bases outside the gene matches. CDR3 in amino acids: CASSQEGTKNNEQFF. CDR3 sequence (DNA): TGTGCCAGCAGCCAAGAAGGGACTAAAAACAATGAGCAGTTCTTC.

This rearrangement joins TRBV5-4 to TRBJ1-1, with D perhaps TRBD1 (6 bases). The germline V gene has CDR1 SGHNT and CDR2 YYREEE (reference sequence). The CDR3 loop spans 16 amino acids. Trimming shortened V by 4 bases and J by 4 bases, and 20 bases separated the two germline ends. The CDR3 DNA follows: TGTGCCAGCAGCGGCGGGCAGGGGTCCAGGAGCACTGAAGCTTTCTTT. Its translation is CASSGGQGSRSTEAFF.

This chain connects TRBV23-1 to TRBJ1-1, with 8 positions matching TRBD1. TRBV23-1 is reported as an ORF; its role is uncertain. The CDR3 has 14 amino acids. The trim removed 0 bases at V and 3 bases at J, leaving 0 bases unmatched. CDR3 protein: CASSQSDRDTEAFF. CDR3 sequence (DNA): TGCGCCAGCAGTCAATCGGACAGGGACACTGAAGCTTTCTTT.

This rearrangement joins TRBV5-4 to TRBJ1-3; 9 bases fit TRBD1. CDR3 length: 15 residues. The V gene end was trimmed by 3 bases and the J gene end by 4 bases; junction bases not matched to a gene: 5. Germline V gene data show CDR1 as SGHNT and CDR2 as YYREEE (reference sequence). This CDR3 is CASSWGQGRGNTIYF. For the CDR3, the DNA is TGTGCCAGCAGCTGGGGACAGGGTCGAGGAAACACCATATATTTT.

This sequence joins TRBV6-1 and TRBJ2-7, with TRBD2 as a possible D gene (6 bases). Germline CDR1 is MNHNS and CDR2 is SASEGT. The germline V and J ends were trimmed by 0 bases and 0 bases, with 12 bases remaining between them. The CDR3 runs 16 residues. CDR3 coding DNA: TGTGCCAGCAGTGAAGCAGGAGGGTCTCCCTCCTACGAGCAGTACTTC. This translates into CASSEAGGSPSYEQYF.

The V and J genes are TRBV19 and TRBJ2-7; the match to TRBD1 covers 7 bases. Germline V lookup: CDR1 LNHDA, CDR2 SQIVND (reference sequence). This CDR3 is 13 amino acids long. Trimming at V came to 7 bases and at J to 5 bases, leaving 8 bases not matched to a gene. The CDR3 region is CASNIQGSDEQYF. CDR3 in DNA: TGTGCCAGTAACATACAGGGGAGCGACGAGCAGTACTTC.

V gene TRBV6-5 combines with J gene TRBJ2-7; TRBD2 matches 8 bases. J was trimmed by 7 bases and V by 1 base; bases with no gene match: 12. The CDR3 spans 16 residues. Germline CDR1 is MNHEY and CDR2 is SVGAGI. The CDR3 here is CASSYYGGGSLNEQYF. As DNA, the CDR3 is TGTGCCAGCAGTTACTACGGGGGGGGTAGTTTGAATGAGCAGTACTTC.

The chain combines TRBV6-1 with TRBJ1-6; D is perhaps TRBD1 (6 bases). CDR1 is MNHNS, CDR2 SASEGT, per germline. V lost 4 bases, J lost 14 bases, and 12 bases lay in between. The CDR3 covers 12 residues. The CDR3 reads CASSVRRGTLHF. The DNA of the CDR3 is TGTGCCAGCAGTGTGCGCAGGGGAACCCTCCACTTT.

This chain uses TRBV6-1 with TRBJ2-7; 9 bases are a match to TRBD2. Germline V gives CDR1 MNHNS, CDR2 SASEGT. This CDR3 has 17 residues. Trimming removed 1 base from V and 2 bases from J; junction bases left unmatched: 9. CDR3 DNA sequence: TGTGCCAGCAGTGAAGGCTCCCTAGCGGGGTCCCCCTACGAGCAGTACTTC. Its translation is CASSEGSLAGSPYEQYF.